Listed below are T cell receptor beta chains from one sample, sequenced in a study of T cell changes during pregnancy in multiple sclerosis. The assay was immunoSEQ multiplex PCR, and TCRdb's table has in-frame clones only and misses some. Of approximately 61,000 clones listed, under 95% are singletons. The sequences come from peripheral blood, collected after pregnancy. These receptors all come from a female donor in good health, enrolled as a control in a pregnancy study. Each CDR3 is given with its conserved first and last residue. Clone size is shown for a subset of rows, as once, few, many or a class of expanded clone.

j_call v_call clone_size cdr3_aa
TRBJ1-1 TRBV4-1 NA CASSQGGTGDTEAFF
TRBJ1-1 TRBV7-9 NA CASSFPDRAISEAFF
TRBJ1-5 TRBV19 NA CASSIDVQGLRPQHF
TRBJ1-2 TRBV7-2 NA CASSLDRVGGYTF
TRBJ1-1 TRBV7-6 NA CASSPRSSNTEAFF
TRBJ1-5 TRBV6-6 NA CASGRDRDNQPQHF
TRBJ2-7 TRBV27 NA CASSSSAGYEQYF
TRBJ2-3 TRBV18 NA CASSPIHIDTQYF
TRBJ1-1 TRBV4-3 NA CASSQGRGQGTEAFF
TRBJ2-7 TRBV19 NA CASSMGTRGTSYEQYF
TRBJ2-7 TRBV19 NA CASSPWGQGYEQYF
TRBJ2-7 TRBV7-6 NA CASSRTSGYEQYF
TRBJ2-1 TRBV2 few CASSEVRTSGIGRVFF
TRBJ1-1 TRBV7-3 NA CASSPRQNTEAFF
TRBJ2-3 TRBV5-1 NA CASSLAGEWADTQYF
TRBJ1-1 TRBV5-1 few CASSLASGGGDTEAFF
TRBJ1-1 TRBV6-6 NA CASSLDRWPMNTEAFF